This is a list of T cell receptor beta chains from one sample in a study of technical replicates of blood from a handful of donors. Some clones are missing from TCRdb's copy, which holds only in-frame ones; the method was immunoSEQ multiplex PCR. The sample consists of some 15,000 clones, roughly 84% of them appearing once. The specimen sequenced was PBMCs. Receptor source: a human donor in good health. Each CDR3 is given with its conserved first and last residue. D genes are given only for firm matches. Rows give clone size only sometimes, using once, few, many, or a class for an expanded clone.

CDR3 DNA: TGCGCCAGTAGGTCCGAGGGGGCTACTGAAGCTTTCTTT
CDR3 protein: CASRSEGATEAFF
D gene: TRBD1
J gene: TRBJ1-1
clone size: once
V gene: TRBV5-1

CDR3 DNA: TGTGCCAGTATTTGGGACAGCAGTAGGGGCAATCAGCCCCAGCATTTT
CDR3 protein: CASIWDSSRGNQPQHF
D gene: TRBD1
J gene: TRBJ1-5
clone size: -
V gene: TRBV19

CDR3 DNA: TGTGCCAGCAGCCCCCCGCGGGGGGCCACTGAAGCTTTCTTT
CDR3 protein: CASSPPRGATEAFF
D gene: -
J gene: TRBJ1-1
clone size: -
V gene: TRBV7-2

CDR3 DNA: TGTGCCATCAGTCCTCCGGGACTAGCGGCCAACAATGAGCAGTTCTTC
CDR3 protein: CAISPPGLAANNEQFF
D gene: TRBD2
J gene: TRBJ2-1
clone size: -
V gene: TRBV10-3

CDR3 DNA: TGCGCCAGCAGCTTGGAACTAGACAATGAGCAGTTCTTC
CDR3 protein: CASSLELDNEQFF
D gene: -
J gene: TRBJ2-1
clone size: -
V gene: TRBV5-1

CDR3 DNA: TGTGCCAGCACAGACAGGAGCTCCTACAATGAGCAGTTCTTC
CDR3 protein: CASTDRSSYNEQFF
D gene: -
J gene: TRBJ2-1
clone size: once
V gene: TRBV6-6

CDR3 DNA: TGTGCCAGCAGTTTAAGTGCGGGGAACACTGAAGCTTTCTTT
CDR3 protein: CASSLSAGNTEAFF
D gene: -
J gene: TRBJ1-1
clone size: few
V gene: TRBV27

CDR3 DNA: TGTGCCAGCAGTCTGCGACAGGGTGGGGACTATGGCTACACCTTC
CDR3 protein: CASSLRQGGDYGYTF
D gene: TRBD1
J gene: TRBJ1-2
clone size: -
V gene: TRBV28

CDR3 DNA: TGTGCCAGCAGCTTATTAGCTTCCGAGCAGTACTTC
CDR3 protein: CASSLLASEQYF
D gene: -
J gene: TRBJ2-7
clone size: -
V gene: TRBV7-9

CDR3 DNA: TGTGCCAGCAGCCCGACAGGGAGCTACGAGCAGTACTTC
CDR3 protein: CASSPTGSYEQYF
D gene: TRBD1
J gene: TRBJ2-7
clone size: -
V gene: TRBV11-2

CDR3 DNA: TGCGCCAGCAGCTTGGCCCAGGGTCGCTATGGCTACACCTTC
CDR3 protein: CASSLAQGRYGYTF
D gene: -
J gene: TRBJ1-2
clone size: -
V gene: TRBV5-1

CDR3 DNA: TGTGCCAGCAGGGGACAGGGTGGGCAGCCCCAGCATTTT
CDR3 protein: CASRGQGGQPQHF
D gene: TRBD1
J gene: TRBJ1-5
clone size: -
V gene: TRBV28

CDR3 DNA: TGTGCCAGCAGTCGGGGGGGAGCAACTAATGAAAAACTGTTTTTT
CDR3 protein: CASSRGGATNEKLFF
D gene: -
J gene: TRBJ1-4
clone size: once
V gene: TRBV2

CDR3 DNA: TGTGCCAGCAGTTACTCCCGGACGGGGGGGAGCTATGGCTACACCTTC
CDR3 protein: CASSYSRTGGSYGYTF
D gene: -
J gene: TRBJ1-2
clone size: few
V gene: TRBV6-5

CDR3 DNA: TGTGCCAGCTCTCCTAATGGACTAGCGGGAGGGGAAGATACGCAGTATTTT
CDR3 protein: CASSPNGLAGGEDTQYF
D gene: TRBD2
J gene: TRBJ2-3
clone size: -
V gene: TRBV18

CDR3 DNA: TGTGCCAGCAGGGTCCAGGGCACTGGGGCCAACGTCCTGACTTTC
CDR3 protein: CASRVQGTGANVLTF
D gene: -
J gene: TRBJ2-6
clone size: few
V gene: TRBV2

CDR3 DNA: TGTGCCAGCAGTGAAAAGTGGGAGACCTATGGCTACACCTTC
CDR3 protein: CASSEKWETYGYTF
D gene: -
J gene: TRBJ1-2
clone size: few
V gene: TRBV6-1

CDR3 DNA: TGTGCCAGCAGCATACAGGGGAGTGGAACGTATGGCTACACCTTC
CDR3 protein: CASSIQGSGTYGYTF
D gene: -
J gene: TRBJ1-2
clone size: -
V gene: TRBV21-1

CDR3 DNA: TGCGCCAGCAGCTTGCGGCAGGGCAATGAGCAGTTCTTC
CDR3 protein: CASSLRQGNEQFF
D gene: -
J gene: TRBJ2-1
clone size: -
V gene: TRBV5-1

CDR3 DNA: TGCGCCAGCAGCTTGGAGGGGGACGGACTCTCTGGGGCCAACGTCCTGACTTTC
CDR3 protein: CASSLEGDGLSGANVLTF
D gene: -
J gene: TRBJ2-6
clone size: -
V gene: TRBV5-1

CDR3 DNA: TGTGCCAGCAGTGAAGAGACTAGCGGGAATCGGGAGCAGTACTTC
CDR3 protein: CASSEETSGNREQYF
D gene: TRBD2
J gene: TRBJ2-7
clone size: few
V gene: TRBV25-1

CDR3 DNA: TGTGCCAGCAGCTTGGATGGCGGGTACTCCTACAATGAGCAGTTCTTC
CDR3 protein: CASSLDGGYSYNEQFF
D gene: -
J gene: TRBJ2-1
clone size: -
V gene: TRBV5-4

CDR3 DNA: TGTGCCAGCACCCCTCAGATAGCGCGCCCTCTAAAAAATGAGCAGTTCTTC
CDR3 protein: CASTPQIARPLKNEQFF
D gene: -
J gene: TRBJ2-1
clone size: -
V gene: TRBV27

CDR3 DNA: TGTGCCAGCAGCAACAAAGGGGACAGGGGGCTCACTGAAGCTTTCTTT
CDR3 protein: CASSNKGDRGLTEAFF
D gene: -
J gene: TRBJ1-1
clone size: -
V gene: TRBV21-1

CDR3 DNA: TGTGCCAGCAGTGGCGGATTGGGTTACGAGCAGTACTTC
CDR3 protein: CASSGGLGYEQYF
D gene: -
J gene: TRBJ2-7
clone size: -
V gene: TRBV6-5

CDR3 DNA: TGTGCCAGCATTTCCGCTGGAAACACCATATATTTT
CDR3 protein: CASISAGNTIYF
D gene: -
J gene: TRBJ1-3
clone size: few
V gene: TRBV27

CDR3 DNA: TGTGCCAGCACCAGACAGGGCAGCTATGGCTACACCTTC
CDR3 protein: CASTRQGSYGYTF
D gene: TRBD1
J gene: TRBJ1-2
clone size: -
V gene: TRBV6-5

CDR3 DNA: TGTGCCAGCAGCTCCAACCCAGGGGGTACAGAGACCCAGTACTTC
CDR3 protein: CASSSNPGGTETQYF
D gene: TRBD1
J gene: TRBJ2-5
clone size: -
V gene: TRBV7-9

CDR3 DNA: TGCGCCAGCAGTGACCCAGGGGCGGCGAACACTGAAGCTTTCTTT
CDR3 protein: CASSDPGAANTEAFF
D gene: -
J gene: TRBJ1-1
clone size: -
V gene: TRBV10-1

CDR3 DNA: TGTGCCTGGACCAGGGCAGCGAACACCGGGGAGCTGTTTTTT
CDR3 protein: CAWTRAANTGELFF
D gene: -
J gene: TRBJ2-2
clone size: -
V gene: TRBV30

CDR3 DNA: TGTGCCAGCAGTTCAAGGGACAGGGTCGGTGGAAACACCATATATTTT
CDR3 protein: CASSSRDRVGGNTIYF
D gene: TRBD1
J gene: TRBJ1-3
clone size: few
V gene: TRBV27

CDR3 DNA: TGTGCCAGCAGCACAACCATTTCAGATACGCAGTATTTT
CDR3 protein: CASSTTISDTQYF
D gene: -
J gene: TRBJ2-3
clone size: -
V gene: TRBV6-6

CDR3 DNA: TGTGCCAGCAGTGAGTTCGGAACTAGCGGGACCAATGAGCAGTTCTTC
CDR3 protein: CASSEFGTSGTNEQFF
D gene: TRBD2
J gene: TRBJ2-1
clone size: once
V gene: TRBV25-1

CDR3 DNA: TGTGCCAGTAGTACGACCGGGACAGCTTTATCTGGGGCCAACGTCCTGACTTTC
CDR3 protein: CASSTTGTALSGANVLTF
D gene: TRBD1
J gene: TRBJ2-6
clone size: once
V gene: TRBV19

CDR3 DNA: TGTGCCAGCAGCTTAGGGAACAACCCTAGGGAGACCCAGTACTTC
CDR3 protein: CASSLGNNPRETQYF
D gene: -
J gene: TRBJ2-5
clone size: -
V gene: TRBV7-7

CDR3 DNA: TGTGCCAGTTCGAGGGATCAGCCCCAGCATTTT
CDR3 protein: CASSRDQPQHF
D gene: -
J gene: TRBJ1-5
clone size: once
V gene: TRBV28

CDR3 DNA: TGCGCCAGCAGTGAGGACGGGACAGGAGTTACCGGGGAGCTGTTTTTT
CDR3 protein: CASSEDGTGVTGELFF
D gene: TRBD1
J gene: TRBJ2-2
clone size: -
V gene: TRBV10-1

CDR3 DNA: TGTGCCAGCAGCTTAGAAAGGGGGCCCTTGGATGAAAAACTGTTTTTT
CDR3 protein: CASSLERGPLDEKLFF
D gene: TRBD1
J gene: TRBJ1-4
clone size: -
V gene: TRBV7-9

CDR3 DNA: TGTGCCAGCTCACTTTCGGGTACGGGGGATGAAAAACTGTTTTTT
CDR3 protein: CASSLSGTGDEKLFF
D gene: -
J gene: TRBJ1-4
clone size: -
V gene: TRBV18

CDR3 DNA: TGTGCCAGCAGTTACTCGGTGATAGCGGGAGGTTACGAGCAGTACTTC
CDR3 protein: CASSYSVIAGGYEQYF
D gene: TRBD2
J gene: TRBJ2-7
clone size: -
V gene: TRBV6-5

CDR3 DNA: TGTGCCAGTAGTACCGACCCCGACAGGGGGCTGAGGGGAAACACCATATATTTT
CDR3 protein: CASSTDPDRGLRGNTIYF
D gene: TRBD1
J gene: TRBJ1-3
clone size: -
V gene: TRBV19

CDR3 DNA: TGCGCCAGCAGCCCCGAACAGGGTCGCACTGAAGCTTTCTTT
CDR3 protein: CASSPEQGRTEAFF
D gene: -
J gene: TRBJ1-1
clone size: -
V gene: TRBV5-1

CDR3 DNA: TGTGCCTGGACCCGAGGGGGCTCTGGGGCCAACGTCCTGACTTTC
CDR3 protein: CAWTRGGSGANVLTF
D gene: -
J gene: TRBJ2-6
clone size: -
V gene: TRBV30

CDR3 DNA: TGTGCCAGCAGCGTATACGGAGGAGGGGCAGATACGCAGTATTTT
CDR3 protein: CASSVYGGGADTQYF
D gene: -
J gene: TRBJ2-3
clone size: -
V gene: TRBV9

CDR3 DNA: TGCGCCAGCAGCTTGGGGGGCGGGAGGAAGCTCACAGATACGCAGTATTTT
CDR3 protein: CASSLGGGRKLTDTQYF
D gene: TRBD2
J gene: TRBJ2-3
clone size: -
V gene: TRBV5-1

CDR3 DNA: TGTGCCAGCAAGGAGGGCTCTGGGGGGGAGCTGTTTTTT
CDR3 protein: CASKEGSGGELFF
D gene: -
J gene: TRBJ2-2
clone size: -
V gene: TRBV25-1

CDR3 DNA: TGTGCCACCAAGACTAGCCCAAGAGACAACGAGCAGTACTTC
CDR3 protein: CATKTSPRDNEQYF
D gene: TRBD2
J gene: TRBJ2-7
clone size: -
V gene: TRBV2

CDR3 DNA: TGTGCCAGCAGCCCCGTTGTTATATACAATGAGCAGTTCTTC
CDR3 protein: CASSPVVIYNEQFF
D gene: -
J gene: TRBJ2-1
clone size: -
V gene: TRBV9

CDR3 DNA: TGTGCCAGCAGTGACATGGGGAGCTACAAAAACATTCAGTACTTC
CDR3 protein: CASSDMGSYKNIQYF
D gene: -
J gene: TRBJ2-4
clone size: -
V gene: TRBV6-1

CDR3 DNA: TGCAGCGTTACCCCCCGACAGGTGGGCTACACCTTC
CDR3 protein: CSVTPRQVGYTF
D gene: -
J gene: TRBJ1-2
clone size: -
V gene: TRBV29-1

CDR3 DNA: TGTGCCAGCAGCTTAGGCGGGAGTAGCGACAATGAGCAGTTCTTC
CDR3 protein: CASSLGGSSDNEQFF
D gene: TRBD2
J gene: TRBJ2-1
clone size: -
V gene: TRBV7-7

CDR3 DNA: TGTGCCAGTAGAGCAGGGGCTGGAGAGACCCAGTACTTC
CDR3 protein: CASRAGAGETQYF
D gene: -
J gene: TRBJ2-5
clone size: -
V gene: TRBV28

CDR3 DNA: TGCAGCGTTCGGGATAGGGGGCCGACCTGCGAGCAGTACTTC
CDR3 protein: CSVRDRGPTCEQYF
D gene: TRBD1
J gene: TRBJ2-7
clone size: -
V gene: TRBV29-1

CDR3 DNA: TGTGCCAGCAGTCGTGGACAGGTCTACAATGAGCAGTTCTTC
CDR3 protein: CASSRGQVYNEQFF
D gene: TRBD1
J gene: TRBJ2-1
clone size: -
V gene: TRBV7-2

CDR3 DNA: TGCAGTGCTACCAAATACAATGAGCAGTTCTTC
CDR3 protein: CSATKYNEQFF
D gene: -
J gene: TRBJ2-1
clone size: once
V gene: TRBV20-1

CDR3 DNA: TGTGCCAGCTCACCGAGCGGGAGGGCCTATGGGGGCGCTGAGGAGTTCTTC
CDR3 protein: CASSPSGRAYGGAEEFF
D gene: TRBD2
J gene: TRBJ2-1
clone size: -
V gene: TRBV18

CDR3 DNA: TGTGCCATCAGTGACAGTAATCAGCCCCAGCATTTT
CDR3 protein: CAISDSNQPQHF
D gene: -
J gene: TRBJ1-5
clone size: -
V gene: TRBV10-3